This T cell receptor (beta chain) was captured in a study of T cell changes during pregnancy in multiple sclerosis. This CDR3 is built from 17 residues. From germline, CDR1 is MNHEY and CDR2 SMNVEV (reference sequence). Trimming shortened V by 1 base and J by 3 bases, and 18 bases separated the two germline ends. Libraries were prepared by immunoSEQ multiplex PCR; TCRdb keeps only in-frame clonotypes and omits some of them. In the table there are 55,000 to 70,000 clones, around 92% of which are singletons. The rearrangement joins TRBV27 to TRBJ1-1, with TRBD1 as a possible D gene (5 bases). The receptor was derived from a female donor in good health, enrolled as a control in a pregnancy study. This material consisted of CD8+ T cells from peripheral blood mononuclear cells, taken in the third trimester of pregnancy. The CDR3 protein is CASSLLVPVGGDTEAFF. The CDR3 DNA reads as TGTGCCAGCAGTTTATTAGTCCCGGTTGGAGGGGACACTGAAGCTTTCTTT.